One and the same sample provided the 20 T cell receptor beta chains below, sequenced in a study of shared clonotypes between healthy human individuals (dated by TCRdb to 2018 to 2021). The library was generated by the immunoSEQ multiplex PCR assay. The table comes from immuneACCESS by way of TCRdb, which keeps in-frame sequences with V and J called. Part of the clones is missing from these tables; in studies checked, under half for an unresolved V gene and the rest for unknown reasons. This sample lists around 2,000,000 clones; about 95% were detected once. The ten largest clones capture roughly 1.2% of the sample. For the CD8 naive samples, CD45RO-negative cells were positively selected for CCR7, yielding a CD45RA+CCR7+ population from which TemRA cells were excluded. Source material: naive CD8+ T cells sorted from blood. Sample cell subset or site, as interpreted from the label and publication: CD45RA+CCR7+. These receptors were obtained from a man aged 18-30 years in good health.

The rearrangement uses TRBV10-3 and TRBJ2-3, with D tentatively TRBD1 (5 bases). The CDR3 runs to 14 residues. The V end was cut by 4 bases, the J end by 5 bases, with 13 bases between. Per germline, CDR1 ENHRY and CDR2 SYGVKD. The CDR3 sequence: CAISGGQGEDTQYF. CDR3 nucleotides: TGTGCCATCAGTGGAGGTCAGGGTGAAGATACGCAGTATTTT.

Comment on this clone: This CDR3 is also generated by other DNA sequences in the sample. The V and J genes are TRBV5-4 and TRBJ1-1; 8 bases line up with TRBD1. The CDR3 sequence is 13 residues long. Germline CDR1 is SGHNT and CDR2 is YYREEE (reference sequence). V lost 2 bases, J lost 4 bases, and 1 base stayed unmatched. The CDR3 nucleotides are TGTGCCAGCAGCTTTCAGGGGGCCACTGAAGCTTTCTTT. Amino acids: CASSFQGATEAFF.

This chain joins TRBV19 and TRBJ1-3, with 8 positions matching TRBD1. CDR1 is LNHDA and CDR2 is SQIVND in the germline V gene (reference sequence). The CDR3 has 14 residues. J was trimmed by 2 bases and V by 7 bases; bases with no gene match: 4. CDR3 in amino acids: CASIAGQAGNTIYF. The CDR3 bases are TGTGCCAGTATTGCGGGACAGGCTGGAAACACCATATATTTT.

This rearrangement joins TRBV27 to TRBJ2-1; D is perhaps TRBD1 or TRBD2 (5 bases each). Germline lookup yields CDR1 MNHEY and CDR2 SMNVEV (reference sequence). Trimming cost V 5 bases and J 10 bases, with 12 bases left between them. This CDR3 has 12 residues. DNA for the CDR3: TGTGCCAGCAGTCTTGGGGGTCAGGAGCAGTTCTTC. Its translation: CASSLGGQEQFF.

As to this clone: The sample has other DNA sequences that encode this CDR3 too. The V call is TRBV5-4, the J call TRBJ1-6, with D hard to call. Trimming took 0 bases from V and 9 from J, leaving 10 bases between them. The CDR3 has 14 residues. Germline lookup yields CDR1 SGHNT and CDR2 YYREEE (reference sequence). CDR3 loop: CASSLGQAGSPLHF. In nucleotides, the CDR3 is TGTGCCAGCAGCTTGGGCCAGGCTGGTTCACCCCTCCACTTT.

V usage is TRBV4-1 and J usage is TRBJ2-3; 10 bases map to TRBD2. The CDR3 runs to 20 residues. Germline CDR1 and CDR2: MGHRA and YSYEKL. V trimming: 0 bases; J trimming: 0 bases; junction bases outside the gene matches: 12. The CDR3, as DNA: TGCGCCAGCAGCCAAGAGGATCGTGGGAGCGGGGGGGCCAGCACAGATACGCAGTATTTT. Translating gives CASSQEDRGSGGASTDTQYF.

This sequence joins TRBV19 and TRBJ2-7, with D unclear. The length of the CDR3 is 16 residues. Per germline, CDR1 LNHDA and CDR2 SQIVND (reference sequence). The V and J ends lost 3 bases and 0 bases respectively, with 15 bases between them. DNA of the CDR3: TGTGCCAGTAGTATCGGACCGGTGGACCTCTCCTACGAGCAGTACTTC. Amino acids: CASSIGPVDLSYEQYF.

The V call is TRBV2, the J call TRBJ2-1, with 7 bases lining up with TRBD1. J gave up 8 bases and V 7 bases, and 5 bases lay outside the gene matches. The CDR3 is made up of 12 amino acids. Germline V gene lookup returns CDR1 SNHLY and CDR2 FYNNEI. CDR3 protein: CASIGDSYEQFF. The CDR3 DNA reads TGTGCCAGCATCGGGGACAGTTATGAGCAGTTCTTC.

The chain joins TRBV2 to TRBJ2-1, with 10 bases identical to TRBD2. The V segment lost 5 bases and the J segment 3 bases; nucleotides outside the gene matches: 1. The CDR3 has 14 residues. Germline V gene sequence: CDR1 SNHLY, CDR2 FYNNEI. CDR3 DNA sequence: TGTGCCAGCAGTATAGCGGGGGGCTACAATGAGCAGTTCTTC. It is translated as CASSIAGGYNEQFF.

In the case of this clone: Other DNA sequences in this specimen translate into the identical CDR3. The chain employs TRBV29-1 and TRBJ2-2, with D hard to call. The germline V and J ends were trimmed by 4 bases and 4 bases, with 4 bases remaining between them. The germline CDR1 and CDR2 sequences are SQVTM and ANQGSEA. The CDR3 spans 11 residues. The CDR3 is CSVGGTGELFF. The CDR3, as DNA: TGCAGCGTTGGTGGCACCGGGGAGCTGTTTTTT.

J is TRBJ1-4 and V is TRBV6-1; no clear D. Between the trimmed V and J ends, which lost 6 bases and 5 bases, there was a span of 10 bases. The CDR3 is made up of 13 amino acids. CDR1 and CDR2 (germline): MNHNS, SASEGT. The CDR3 region is CASRVPENEKLFF. DNA for the CDR3: TGTGCCAGCAGAGTCCCGGAAAATGAAAAACTGTTTTTT.

V gene TRBV10-3 combines with J gene TRBJ2-3; 8 bases align to TRBD2. With 0 bases clipped from V and 10 bases from J, the junction kept 6 bases outside the gene matches. The CDR3 is 14 residues long. Germline CDR1 and CDR2: ENHRY and SYGVKD. The DNA for the CDR3 is TGTGCCATCAGTGAGTCTCCGGGACTAGGGGCGCAGTATTTT. Its translation is CAISESPGLGAQYF.

J is TRBJ2-7 and V is TRBV4-3; 10 bases agree with TRBD1. CDR1 and CDR2 (germline): LGHNA, YSLEER. The CDR3 totals 15 residues. Unmatched junction bases numbered 4, after V lost 4 bases and J lost 1 base. CDR3 DNA sequence: TGCGCCAGCAGCCCCGACAGGGGGCGTTCCTACGAGCAGTACTTC. Translating it yields CASSPDRGRSYEQYF.

The V and J genes are TRBV15 and TRBJ1-1; D gene uncertain. The CDR3 covers 14 residues. Trimming cost V 0 bases and J 3 bases, with 8 bases left between them. Germline CDR1 LNHNV, CDR2 YYDKDF (reference sequence). In DNA, the CDR3 is TGTGCCACCAGCAGAGATGTTGTGGACACTGAAGCTTTCTTT. Its translation: CATSRDVVDTEAFF.

To note about this clone: This CDR3 is also generated by other DNA sequences in the sample. V is TRBV7-8 and J is TRBJ2-7; 7 bases fit TRBD2. CDR3 length: 14 amino acids. The trim removed 4 bases at V and 1 base at J, leaving 4 bases unmatched. Germline V lookup: CDR1 SGHVS, CDR2 FQNEAQ. The CDR3 here is CASSSGGISYEQYF. The CDR3 region has the DNA TGTGCCAGCAGCTCGGGGGGAATTTCCTACGAGCAGTACTTC. Variable domain in full (rest from reference TRBV7-8 and TRBJ2-7): GAGVSQSPRYKVAKRGQDVALRCDPISGHVSLFWYQQALGQGPEFLTYFQNEAQLDKSGLPSDRFFAERPEGSVSTLKIQRTQQEDSAVYLCASSSGGISYEQYFGPGTRLTVT.

The chain links TRBV6-5 to TRBJ1-6; possibly TRBD1 for D (6 bases). Germline loops: CDR1 MNHEY, CDR2 SVGAGI. Trimming shortened V by 5 bases and J by 11 bases, and 13 bases separated the two germline ends. The CDR3 runs to 13 residues. The CDR3 nucleotides read TGTGCCAGCAGTCCAGGGGAGGTTACACCCCTCCACTTT. Translating it yields CASSPGEVTPLHF.

The chain combines TRBV5-1 with TRBJ2-3; the D gene could be TRBD1 or TRBD2 (6 bases each). The CDR3 length is 15 residues. Germline V gene lookup returns CDR1 SGHRS and CDR2 YFSETQ. V was clipped by 6 bases and J by 5 bases, with 19 bases between them. CDR3 DNA: TGCGCCAGCACTCCGGGGGCCTCATCGGGAGATACGCAGTATTTT. Protein sequence: CASTPGASSGDTQYF.

V usage is TRBV27 and J usage is TRBJ1-2; D is perhaps TRBD1 (5 bases). From germline, CDR1 is MNHEY and CDR2 SMNVEV (reference sequence). With 2 bases removed from V and 1 base from J, the gap between germline ends came to 17 bases. The CDR3 totals 17 residues. CDR3 nucleotides: TGTGCCAGCAGTTTAAGGCTCCGGGGGGGACTTAACTATGGCTACACCTTC. This gives the protein CASSLRLRGGLNYGYTF.

Concerning this clone itself: Distinct nucleotide sequences in the sample also encode this CDR3. The rearrangement joins TRBV27 to TRBJ2-1; D unresolved. CDR1 is MNHEY and CDR2 is SMNVEV in the germline V gene (reference sequence). V dropped 4 bases and J dropped 0 bases, with 13 bases sitting between them. The CDR3 is made up of 16 amino acids. The CDR3 DNA reads TGTGCCAGCAGTTCCGGTGGGCCGAGCTCCTACAATGAGCAGTTCTTC. Its translation is CASSSGGPSSYNEQFF.

This chain links TRBV4-3 with TRBJ2-7; 8 bases map to TRBD1. The length of the CDR3 is 15 residues. Looked up from germline, CDR1 is LGHNA and CDR2 is YSLEER. V lost 1 base, J lost 4 bases, and 6 bases stayed unmatched. The CDR3 region is CASSQVTGGPYEQYF. The DNA of the CDR3 is TGCGCCAGCAGCCAAGTAACAGGGGGACCTTACGAGCAGTACTTC.